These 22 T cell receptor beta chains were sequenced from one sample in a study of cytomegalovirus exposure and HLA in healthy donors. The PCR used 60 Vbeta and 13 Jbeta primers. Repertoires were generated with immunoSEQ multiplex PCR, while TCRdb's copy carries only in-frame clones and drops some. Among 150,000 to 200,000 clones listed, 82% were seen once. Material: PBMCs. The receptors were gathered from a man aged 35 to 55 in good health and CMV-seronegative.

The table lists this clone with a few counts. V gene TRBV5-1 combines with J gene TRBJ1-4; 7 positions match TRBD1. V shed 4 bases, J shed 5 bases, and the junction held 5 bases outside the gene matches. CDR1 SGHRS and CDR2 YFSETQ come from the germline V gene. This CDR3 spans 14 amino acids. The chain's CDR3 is CASSPTGANEKLFF. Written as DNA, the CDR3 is TGCGCCAGCAGCCCCACAGGGGCCAATGAAAAACTGTTTTTT. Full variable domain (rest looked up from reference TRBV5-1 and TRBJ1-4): KAGVTQTPRYLIKTRGQQVTLSCSPISGHRSVSWYQQTPGQGLQFLFEYFSETQRNKGNFPGRFSGRQFSNSRSEMNVSTLELGDSALYLCASSPTGANEKLFFGSGTQLSVL.

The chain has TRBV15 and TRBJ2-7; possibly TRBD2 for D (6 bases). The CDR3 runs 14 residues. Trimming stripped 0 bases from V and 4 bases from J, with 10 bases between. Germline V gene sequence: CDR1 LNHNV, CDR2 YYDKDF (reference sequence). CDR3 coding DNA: TGTGCCACCAGCAGAGAAGGCGGGATTTACGAGCAGTACTTC. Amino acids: CATSREGGIYEQYF.

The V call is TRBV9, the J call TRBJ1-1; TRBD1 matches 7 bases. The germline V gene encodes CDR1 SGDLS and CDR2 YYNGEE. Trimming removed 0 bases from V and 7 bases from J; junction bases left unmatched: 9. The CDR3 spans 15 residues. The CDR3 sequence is CASSVAGRGAGEAFF. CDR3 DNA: TGTGCCAGCAGCGTAGCGGGCAGGGGGGCTGGTGAAGCTTTCTTT. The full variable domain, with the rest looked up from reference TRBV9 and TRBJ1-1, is DSGVTQTPKHLITATGQRVTLRCSPRSGDLSVYWYQQSLDQGLQFLIQYYNGEERAKGNILERFSAQQFPDLHSELNLSSLELGDSALYFCASSVAGRGAGEAFFGQGTRLTVV.

The CDR3 loop is CASSPSAGEYEKLFF. The CDR3 DNA is TGTGCCAGCAGTCCCTCTGCAGGGGAATATGAAAAACTGTTTTTT. This rearrangement joins TRBV6-6 to TRBJ1-4, with TRBD1 as a possible D gene (6 bases). CDR3 length equals 15 residues. V was shortened by 5 bases and J by 6 bases, with 16 bases between the two germline ends. CDR1 is MNHNY and CDR2 is SVGAGI in the germline V gene (reference sequence).

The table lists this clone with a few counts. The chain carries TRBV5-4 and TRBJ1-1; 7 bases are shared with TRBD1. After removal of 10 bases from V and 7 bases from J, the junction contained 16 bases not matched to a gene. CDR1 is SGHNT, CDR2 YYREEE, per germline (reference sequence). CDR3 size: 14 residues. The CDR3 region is CAHGGGADVIEAFF. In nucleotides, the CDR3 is TGTGCCCACGGAGGGGGCGCAGATGTCATTGAAGCTTTCTTT.

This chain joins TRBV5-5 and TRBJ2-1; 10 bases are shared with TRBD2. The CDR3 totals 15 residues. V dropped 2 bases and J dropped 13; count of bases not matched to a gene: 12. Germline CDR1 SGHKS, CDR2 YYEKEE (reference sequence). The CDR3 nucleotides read TGTGCCAGCAGCTTAATACTAGCGGGAAGTCGAGAACAGTTCTTC. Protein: CASSLILAGSREQFF.

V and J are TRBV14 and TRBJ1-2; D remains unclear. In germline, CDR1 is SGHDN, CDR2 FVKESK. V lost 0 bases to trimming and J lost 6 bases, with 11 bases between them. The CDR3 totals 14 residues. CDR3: CASSQEGRLHGYTF. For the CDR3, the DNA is TGTGCCAGCAGCCAAGAAGGGAGGCTACATGGCTACACCTTC.

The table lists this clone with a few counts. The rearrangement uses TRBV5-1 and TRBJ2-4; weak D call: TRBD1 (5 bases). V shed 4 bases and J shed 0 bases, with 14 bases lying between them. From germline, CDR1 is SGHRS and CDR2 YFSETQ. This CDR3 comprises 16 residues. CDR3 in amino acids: CASSVPRDLAKNIQYF. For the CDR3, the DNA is TGCGCCAGCAGCGTACCCAGGGATTTAGCCAAAAACATTCAGTACTTC.

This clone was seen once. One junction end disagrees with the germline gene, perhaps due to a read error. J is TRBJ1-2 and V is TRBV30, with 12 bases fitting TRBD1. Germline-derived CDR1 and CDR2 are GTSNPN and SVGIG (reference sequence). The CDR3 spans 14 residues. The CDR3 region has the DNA TGTGCCTGGACTCCGGGACAGGGGGCGACCGACCCTCTCTTC. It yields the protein CAWTPGQGATDPLF.

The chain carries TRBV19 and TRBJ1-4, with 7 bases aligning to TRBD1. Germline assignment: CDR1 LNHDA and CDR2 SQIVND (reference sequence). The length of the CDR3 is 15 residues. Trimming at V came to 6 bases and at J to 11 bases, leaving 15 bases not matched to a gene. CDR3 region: CASSDLIRDSEKLFF. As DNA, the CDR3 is TGTGCCAGTAGCGATTTGATTCGGGACAGCGAGAAACTGTTTTTT.

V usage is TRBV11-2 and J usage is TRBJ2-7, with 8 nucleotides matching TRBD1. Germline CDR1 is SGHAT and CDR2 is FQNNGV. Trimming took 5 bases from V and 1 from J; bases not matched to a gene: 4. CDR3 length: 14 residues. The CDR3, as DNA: TGTGCCAGCAGCGCGGACAGGGTATCCTACGAGCAGTACTTC. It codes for CASSADRVSYEQYF. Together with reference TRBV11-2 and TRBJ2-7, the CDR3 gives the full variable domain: EAGVAQSPRYKIIEKRQSVAFWCNPISGHATLYWYQQILGQGPKLLIQFQNNGVVDDSQLPKDRFSAERLKGVDSTLKIQPAKLEDSAVYLCASSADRVSYEQYFGPGTRLTVT.

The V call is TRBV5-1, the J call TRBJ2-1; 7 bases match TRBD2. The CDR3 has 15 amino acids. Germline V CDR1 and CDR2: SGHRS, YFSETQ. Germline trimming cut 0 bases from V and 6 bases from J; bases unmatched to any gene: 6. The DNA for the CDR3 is TGCGCCAGCAGCTTGGAAGGCAGCGGGGTCAATGAGCAGTTCTTC. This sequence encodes CASSLEGSGVNEQFF. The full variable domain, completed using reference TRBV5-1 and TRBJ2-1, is KAGVTQTPRYLIKTRGQQVTLSCSPISGHRSVSWYQQTPGQGLQFLFEYFSETQRNKGNFPGRFSGRQFSNSRSEMNVSTLELGDSALYLCASSLEGSGVNEQFFGPGTRLTVL.

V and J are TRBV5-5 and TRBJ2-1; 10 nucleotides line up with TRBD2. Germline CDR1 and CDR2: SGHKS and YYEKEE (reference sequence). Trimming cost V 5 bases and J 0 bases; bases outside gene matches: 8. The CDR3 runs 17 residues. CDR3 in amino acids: CASRLGTSASSYNEQFF. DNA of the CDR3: TGTGCCAGCAGACTTGGGACTAGCGCGAGCTCCTACAATGAGCAGTTCTTC.

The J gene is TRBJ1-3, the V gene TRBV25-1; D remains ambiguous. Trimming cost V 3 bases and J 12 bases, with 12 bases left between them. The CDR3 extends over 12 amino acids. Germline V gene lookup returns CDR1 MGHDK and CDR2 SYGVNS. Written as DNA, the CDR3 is TGTGCCAGCAGTGACCTGCCCCTCAGCATATATTTT. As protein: CASSDLPLSIYF.

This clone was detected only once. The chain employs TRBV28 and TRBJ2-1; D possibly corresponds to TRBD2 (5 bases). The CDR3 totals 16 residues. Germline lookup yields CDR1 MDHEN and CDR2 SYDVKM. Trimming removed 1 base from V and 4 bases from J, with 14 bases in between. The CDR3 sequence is CASSLLARVGYNEQFF. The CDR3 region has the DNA TGTGCCAGCAGTTTATTGGCGCGGGTCGGGTACAATGAGCAGTTCTTC.

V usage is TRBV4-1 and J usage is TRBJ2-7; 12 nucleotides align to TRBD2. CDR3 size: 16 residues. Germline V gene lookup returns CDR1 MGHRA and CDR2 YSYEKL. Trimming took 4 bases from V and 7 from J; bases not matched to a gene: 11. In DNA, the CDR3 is TGCGCCAGCAGCCGCTGGGAGACTAGCGGGAGCAGTGAGCAGTACTTC. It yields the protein CASSRWETSGSSEQYF.

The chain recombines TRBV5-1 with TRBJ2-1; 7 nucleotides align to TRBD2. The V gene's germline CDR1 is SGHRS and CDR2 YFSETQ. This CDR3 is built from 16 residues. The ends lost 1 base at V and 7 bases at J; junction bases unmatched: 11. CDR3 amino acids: CASSLKAGAAGNEQFF. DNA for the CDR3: TGCGCCAGCAGCTTGAAGGCGGGAGCGGCTGGGAATGAGCAGTTCTTC.

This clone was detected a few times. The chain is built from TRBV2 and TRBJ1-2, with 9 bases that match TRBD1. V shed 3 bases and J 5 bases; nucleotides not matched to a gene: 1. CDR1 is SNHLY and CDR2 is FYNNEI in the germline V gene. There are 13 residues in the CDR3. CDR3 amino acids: CASSDGTGYGYTF. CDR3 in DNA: TGTGCCAGCAGTGACGGGACAGGGTATGGCTACACCTTC. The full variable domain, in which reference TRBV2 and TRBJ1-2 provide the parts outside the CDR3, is EPEVTQTPSHQVTQMGQEVILRCVPISNHLYFYWYRQILGQKVEFLVSFYNNEISEKSEIFDDQFSVERPDGSNFTLKIRSTKLEDSAMYFCASSDGTGYGYTFGSGTRLTVV.

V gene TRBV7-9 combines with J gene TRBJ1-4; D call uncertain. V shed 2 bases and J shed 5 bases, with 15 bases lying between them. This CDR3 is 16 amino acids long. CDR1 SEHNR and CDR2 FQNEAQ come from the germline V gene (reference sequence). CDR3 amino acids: CASSLTGRERNEKLFF. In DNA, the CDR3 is TGTGCCAGCAGCTTAACTGGGAGGGAGAGAAATGAAAAACTGTTTTTT.

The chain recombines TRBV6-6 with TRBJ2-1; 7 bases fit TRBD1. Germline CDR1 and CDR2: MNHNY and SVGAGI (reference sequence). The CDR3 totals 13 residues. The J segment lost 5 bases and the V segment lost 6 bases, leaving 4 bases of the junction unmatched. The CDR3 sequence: CASSIGQDNEQFF. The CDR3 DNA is TGTGCCAGCAGCATCGGACAGGACAATGAGCAGTTCTTC.

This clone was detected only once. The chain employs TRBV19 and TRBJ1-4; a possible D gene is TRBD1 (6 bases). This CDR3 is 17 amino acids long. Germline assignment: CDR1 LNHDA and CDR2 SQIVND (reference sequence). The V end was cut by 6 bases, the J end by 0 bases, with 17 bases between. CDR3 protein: CASSPGARQATNEKLFF. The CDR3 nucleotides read TGTGCCAGTAGCCCCGGGGCAAGACAGGCAACTAATGAAAAACTGTTTTTT.

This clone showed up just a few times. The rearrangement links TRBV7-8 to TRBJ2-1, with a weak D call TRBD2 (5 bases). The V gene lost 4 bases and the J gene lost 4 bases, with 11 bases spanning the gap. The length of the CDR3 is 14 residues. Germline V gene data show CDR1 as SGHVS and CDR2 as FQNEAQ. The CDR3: CASSWASSYNEQFF. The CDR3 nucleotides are TGTGCCAGCAGCTGGGCTAGCAGTTACAATGAGCAGTTCTTC.